The 11 T cell receptor beta chains below were found in one sample sequenced in a study of blood T cell repertoires in COVID-19 (dated by TCRdb to 2019 to 2021). The library was generated by the immunoSEQ multiplex PCR assay. TCRdb provides this immuneACCESS table in a form limited to in-frame rearrangements. Some clones are lacking; in checked studies, under half of them reflect an unresolved V gene, and why the rest are absent is not known. The sample has approximately 130,000 clones on record, about 83% of them singletons. The ten largest clones represent more than 2% of the sample. Sample: peripheral blood. These receptors were collected from a woman in her fifties or sixties with acute or convalescent COVID-19.

The J gene is TRBJ2-2, the V gene TRBV3-1 (or the pseudogene TRBV3-2); 10 nucleotides match TRBD2. With 0 bases clipped from V and 7 bases from J, the junction kept 8 bases outside the gene matches. The V gene's germline CDR1 is LGHDT and CDR2 YNNKEL (reference sequence). CDR3 length: 17 amino acids. CDR3 sequence reads: CASSQDSASGRYGELFF. CDR3 DNA: TGTGCCAGCAGCCAAGATTCGGCTAGCGGGAGATACGGGGAGCTGTTTTTT.

The chain carries TRBV18 and TRBJ2-7; D may be TRBD2 (6 bases). Between the trimmed V and J ends, which lost 3 bases and 6 bases, there was a span of 9 bases. Germline-derived CDR1 and CDR2 are KGHSH and LQKENI. The CDR3 extends over 12 amino acids. CDR3 coding DNA: TGTGCCAGCTCACCGGGGGGAGTCGAGCAGTACTTC. Translation gives CASSPGGVEQYF.

CDR3 nucleotides: TGTGCCAGCAGCTTAGGACAGGTTAATCAGCCCCAGCATTTT. This sequence encodes CASSLGQVNQPQHF. The V gene is TRBV11-2, the J gene TRBJ1-5; possibly TRBD1 for D (6 bases). CDR1 and CDR2 from the germline V gene are SGHAT and FQNNGV. This CDR3 contains 14 residues. The V end was cut by 1 base, the J end by 4 bases, with 8 bases between.

This chain joins TRBV5-1 and TRBJ1-2; tentatively, D is TRBD1 (6 bases). Germline CDR1 SGHRS, CDR2 YFSETQ. The V and J ends lost 0 bases and 2 bases respectively, with 14 bases between them. This CDR3 contains 16 residues. In DNA, the CDR3 is TGCGCCAGCAGCTTGGGACCGGGACATCCCAACTATGGCTACACCTTC. It codes for CASSLGPGHPNYGYTF. Looking up the rest from reference TRBV5-1 and TRBJ1-2 gives the full variable domain: KAGVTQTPRYLIKTRGQQVTLSCSPISGHRSVSWYQQTPGQGLQFLFEYFSETQRNKGNFPGRFSGRQFSNSRSEMNVSTLELGDSALYLCASSLGPGHPNYGYTFGSGTRLTVV.

The V call is TRBV28, the J call TRBJ1-6; the D is unclear. Per the germline V gene, CDR1 is MDHEN and CDR2 is SYDVKM. V was trimmed by 3 bases and J by 16 bases, leaving 10 bases between them. The CDR3 is 11 amino acids. The CDR3 loop is CASSFSNLLHF. The CDR3 DNA follows: TGTGCCAGCAGTTTTAGTAACCTTCTCCACTTT.

The chain couples TRBV15 to TRBJ1-6; D is perhaps TRBD1 (6 bases). V dropped 1 base and J dropped 9 bases, with 19 bases sitting between them. There are 17 residues in the CDR3. The germline gives CDR1 LNHNV, CDR2 YYDKDF (reference sequence). The CDR3 sequence is CATSRVRYRDQISPLHF. CDR3 sequence (DNA): TGTGCCACCAGCAGAGTGAGGTACAGGGACCAGATTTCACCCCTCCACTTT.

The chain carries TRBV4-1 and TRBJ2-1, with 7 bases matching TRBD2. CDR3 length: 15 amino acids. Germline assignment: CDR1 MGHRA and CDR2 YSYEKL. Unmatched junction bases numbered 4, after V lost 1 base and J lost 4 bases. CDR3 residues: CASSQAASGYNEQFF. The DNA for the CDR3 is TGCGCCAGCAGCCAAGCGGCTAGCGGATACAATGAGCAGTTCTTC.

The gene calls are TRBV3-1 (or the pseudogene TRBV3-2) and TRBJ1-5, with a tentative D call TRBD1 (5 bases). The CDR3 runs 17 residues. Germline V gives CDR1 LGHDT, CDR2 YNNKEL (reference sequence). Trimming took 0 bases from V and 0 from J, leaving 12 bases between them. CDR3: CASSQDFSGPSNQPQHF. The CDR3 nucleotides are TGTGCCAGCAGCCAAGATTTCTCAGGGCCTAGCAATCAGCCCCAGCATTTT.

V gene TRBV11-2 combines with J gene TRBJ1-3; tentatively, D is TRBD1 (5 bases). Germline V gene data show CDR1 as SGHAT and CDR2 as FQNNGV. V was cut by 5 bases and J by 9 bases, with 8 bases left in between. CDR3 length: 11 amino acids. CDR3 nucleotides: TGTGCCAGCAGCCCCCAGGGCACCATATATTTT. Translation gives CASSPQGTIYF.

The chain carries TRBV6-6 and TRBJ1-2; the match to TRBD1 covers 7 bases. Germline-derived CDR1 and CDR2 are MNHNY and SVGAGI (reference sequence). With V trimmed by 6 bases and J by 4 bases, 5 bases remained unmatched. This CDR3 is 13 amino acids long. DNA for the CDR3: TGTGCCAGCAGCTCCTGGGACAGCTATGGCTACACCTTC. It specifies CASSSWDSYGYTF.

The chain recombines TRBV15 with TRBJ2-1, with D perhaps TRBD2 (5 bases). Germline assignment: CDR1 LNHNV and CDR2 YYDKDF (reference sequence). The length of the CDR3 is 13 residues. The V and J ends lost 0 bases and 9 bases respectively, with 9 bases between them. The CDR3 reads CATSRDSEGEQFF. CDR3 DNA: TGTGCCACCAGCAGAGATAGTGAGGGTGAGCAGTTCTTC.